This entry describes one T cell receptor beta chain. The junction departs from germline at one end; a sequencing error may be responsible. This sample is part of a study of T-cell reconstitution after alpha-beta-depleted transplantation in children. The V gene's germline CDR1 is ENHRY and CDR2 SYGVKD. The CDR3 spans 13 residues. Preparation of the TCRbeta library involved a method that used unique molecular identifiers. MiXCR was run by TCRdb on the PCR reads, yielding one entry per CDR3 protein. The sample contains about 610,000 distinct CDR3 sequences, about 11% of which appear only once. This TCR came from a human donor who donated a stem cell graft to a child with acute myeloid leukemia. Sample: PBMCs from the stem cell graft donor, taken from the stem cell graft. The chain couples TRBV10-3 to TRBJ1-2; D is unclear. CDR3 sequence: CAIRQDGNYGYTF. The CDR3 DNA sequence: TGTGCCATCAGGCAAGATGGGAACTACGGCTACACCTTC.